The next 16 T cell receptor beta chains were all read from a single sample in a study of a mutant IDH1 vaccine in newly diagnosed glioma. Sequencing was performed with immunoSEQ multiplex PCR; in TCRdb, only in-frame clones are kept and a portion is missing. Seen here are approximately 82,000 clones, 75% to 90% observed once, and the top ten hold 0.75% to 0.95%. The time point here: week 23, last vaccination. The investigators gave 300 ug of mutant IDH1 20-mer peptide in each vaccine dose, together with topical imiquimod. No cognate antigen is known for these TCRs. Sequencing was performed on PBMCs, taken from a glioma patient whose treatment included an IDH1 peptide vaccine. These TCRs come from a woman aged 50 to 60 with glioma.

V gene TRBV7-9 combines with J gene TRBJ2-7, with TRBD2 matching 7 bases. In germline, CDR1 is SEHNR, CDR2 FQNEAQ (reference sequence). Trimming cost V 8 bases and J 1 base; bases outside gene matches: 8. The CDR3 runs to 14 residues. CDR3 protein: CASGVAGYSYEQYF. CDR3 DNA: TGTGCCAGCGGAGTAGCGGGCTATTCCTACGAGCAGTACTTC.

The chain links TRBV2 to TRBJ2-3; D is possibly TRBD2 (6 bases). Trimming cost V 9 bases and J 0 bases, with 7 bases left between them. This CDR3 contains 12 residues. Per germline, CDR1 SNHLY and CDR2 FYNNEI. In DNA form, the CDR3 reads TGTGCCAGGGAGGGAAGCACAGATACGCAGTATTTT. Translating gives CAREGSTDTQYF.

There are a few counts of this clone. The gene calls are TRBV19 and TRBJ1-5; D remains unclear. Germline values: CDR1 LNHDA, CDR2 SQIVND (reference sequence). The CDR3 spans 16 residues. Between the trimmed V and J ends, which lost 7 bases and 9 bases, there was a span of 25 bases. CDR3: CASTTWDSGSRGPQHF. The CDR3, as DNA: TGTGCCAGTACCACCTGGGATTCGGGTTCTCGGGGGCCCCAGCATTTT.

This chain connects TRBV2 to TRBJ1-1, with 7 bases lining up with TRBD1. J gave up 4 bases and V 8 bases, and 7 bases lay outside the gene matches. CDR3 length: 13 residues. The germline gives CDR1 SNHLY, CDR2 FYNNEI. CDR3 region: CASCSDRATEAFF. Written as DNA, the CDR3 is TGTGCCAGCTGCTCAGACAGGGCCACTGAAGCTTTCTTT.

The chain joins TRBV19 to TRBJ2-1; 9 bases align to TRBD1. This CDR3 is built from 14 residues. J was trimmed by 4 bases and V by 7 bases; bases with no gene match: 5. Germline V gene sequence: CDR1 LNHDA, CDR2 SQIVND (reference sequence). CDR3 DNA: TGTGCCAGTATAGGGGGACAGGGATACAATGAGCAGTTCTTC. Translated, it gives CASIGGQGYNEQFF.

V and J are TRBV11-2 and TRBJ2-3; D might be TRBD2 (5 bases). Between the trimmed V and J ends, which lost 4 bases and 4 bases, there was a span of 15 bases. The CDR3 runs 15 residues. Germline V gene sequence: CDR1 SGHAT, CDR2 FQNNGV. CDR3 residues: CASSSPGSPPDTQYF. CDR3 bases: TGTGCCAGCAGCTCTCCGGGGTCTCCCCCAGATACGCAGTATTTT.

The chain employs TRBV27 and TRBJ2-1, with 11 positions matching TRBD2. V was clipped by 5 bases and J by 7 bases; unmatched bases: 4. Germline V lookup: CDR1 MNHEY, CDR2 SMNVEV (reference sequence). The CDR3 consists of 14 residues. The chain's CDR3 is CASSPPSGRNEQFF. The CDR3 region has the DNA TGTGCCAGCAGTCCCCCTAGCGGGAGGAATGAGCAGTTCTTC.

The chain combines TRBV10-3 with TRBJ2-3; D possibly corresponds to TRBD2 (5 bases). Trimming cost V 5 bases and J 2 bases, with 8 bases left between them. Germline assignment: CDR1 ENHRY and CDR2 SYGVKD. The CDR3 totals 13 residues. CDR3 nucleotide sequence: TGTGCCATCAGTTTGCGGGCCACAGATACGCAGTATTTT. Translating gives CAISLRATDTQYF.

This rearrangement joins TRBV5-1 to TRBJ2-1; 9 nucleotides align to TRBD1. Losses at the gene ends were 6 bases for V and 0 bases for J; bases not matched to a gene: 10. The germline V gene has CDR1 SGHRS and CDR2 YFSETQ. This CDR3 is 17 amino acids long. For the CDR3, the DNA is TGCGCCAGCACTCTTCGAGGACAGGGGAGCTCCTACAATGAGCAGTTCTTC. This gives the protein CASTLRGQGSSYNEQFF.

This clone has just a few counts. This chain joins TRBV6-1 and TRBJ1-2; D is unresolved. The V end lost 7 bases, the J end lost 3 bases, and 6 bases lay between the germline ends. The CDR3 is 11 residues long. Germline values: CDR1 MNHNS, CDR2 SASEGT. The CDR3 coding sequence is TGTGCCAGCACTTTTGACTATGGCTACACCTTC. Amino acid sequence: CASTFDYGYTF.

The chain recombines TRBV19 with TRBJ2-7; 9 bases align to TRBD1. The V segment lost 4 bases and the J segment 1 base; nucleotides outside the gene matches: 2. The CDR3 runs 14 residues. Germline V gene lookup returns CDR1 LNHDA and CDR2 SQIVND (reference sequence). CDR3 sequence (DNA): TGTGCCAGTAGTACGACAGGGGGATCCTACGAGCAGTACTTC. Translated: CASSTTGGSYEQYF.

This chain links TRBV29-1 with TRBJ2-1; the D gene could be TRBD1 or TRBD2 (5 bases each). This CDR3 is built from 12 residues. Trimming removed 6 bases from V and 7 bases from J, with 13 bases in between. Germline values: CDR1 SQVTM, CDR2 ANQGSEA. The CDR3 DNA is TGCAGCGTCGACGGGACGATAAATGAGCAGTTCTTC. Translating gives CSVDGTINEQFF.

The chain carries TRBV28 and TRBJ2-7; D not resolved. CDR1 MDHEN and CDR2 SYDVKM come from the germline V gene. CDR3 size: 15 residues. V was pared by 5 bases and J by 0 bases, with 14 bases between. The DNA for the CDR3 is TGTGCCAGCAGTCTTGACTGGACCTCCTCCTACGAGCAGTACTTC. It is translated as CASSLDWTSSYEQYF.

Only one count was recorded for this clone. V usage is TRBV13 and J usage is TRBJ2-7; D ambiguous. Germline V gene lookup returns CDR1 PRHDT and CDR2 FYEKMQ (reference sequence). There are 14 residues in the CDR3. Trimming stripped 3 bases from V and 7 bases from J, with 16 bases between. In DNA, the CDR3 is TGTGCCAGCAGCTTGAATCCGCCCTTCGGTGAGCAGTACTTC. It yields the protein CASSLNPPFGEQYF.

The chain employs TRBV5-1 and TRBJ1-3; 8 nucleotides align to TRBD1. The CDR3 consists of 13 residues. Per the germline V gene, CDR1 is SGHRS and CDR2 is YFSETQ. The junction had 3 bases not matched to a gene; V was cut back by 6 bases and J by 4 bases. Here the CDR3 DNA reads TGCGCCAGCACCGGACAGGGCGGAAACACCATATATTTT. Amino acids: CASTGQGGNTIYF.

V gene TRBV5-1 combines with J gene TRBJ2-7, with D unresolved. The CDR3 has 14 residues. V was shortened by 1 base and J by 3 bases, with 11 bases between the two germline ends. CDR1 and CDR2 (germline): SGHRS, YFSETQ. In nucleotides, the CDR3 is TGCGCCAGCAGCTTGTCAGAGCAGATCTACGAGCAGTACTTC. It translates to CASSLSEQIYEQYF.